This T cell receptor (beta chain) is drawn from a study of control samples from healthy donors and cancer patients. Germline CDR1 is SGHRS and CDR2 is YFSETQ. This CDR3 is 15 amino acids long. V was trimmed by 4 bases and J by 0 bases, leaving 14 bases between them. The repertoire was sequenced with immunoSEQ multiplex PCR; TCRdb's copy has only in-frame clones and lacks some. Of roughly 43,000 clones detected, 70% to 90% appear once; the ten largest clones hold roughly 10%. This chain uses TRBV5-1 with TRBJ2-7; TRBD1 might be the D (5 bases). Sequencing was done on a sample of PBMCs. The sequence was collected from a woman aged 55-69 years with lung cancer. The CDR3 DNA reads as TGCGCCAGCAGCCTCGGACATTCCCTCTCCTACGAGCAGTACTTC. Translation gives CASSLGHSLSYEQYF.